These 30 T cell receptor beta chains were sequenced from one sample in a study of blood T cell repertoires in COVID-19. TCRdb's copy holds only in-frame clones and misses some; the assay was immunoSEQ multiplex PCR. The table lists some 250,000 clones, 80% to 90% of them singletons. The source material was peripheral blood. These receptors originate from a woman older than 75 with COVID-19, enrolled during active disease.

The chain uses TRBV7-2 and TRBJ1-1; D is undetermined. The CDR3 is 14 amino acids. From germline, CDR1 is SGHTA and CDR2 FQGNSA. V lost 5 bases to trimming and J lost 1 base, with 11 bases between them. The CDR3 DNA reads as TGTGCCAGCAGCCAGTCCCCAGGGAACACTGAAGCTTTCTTT. Translating gives CASSQSPGNTEAFF.

V and J are TRBV7-9 and TRBJ2-3, with D perhaps matching TRBD2 (6 bases). With 11 bases removed from V and 4 bases from J, the gap between germline ends came to 19 bases. In germline, CDR1 is SEHNR, CDR2 FQNEAQ (reference sequence). There are 14 residues in the CDR3. In DNA form, the CDR3 reads TGTGCCGCTGGTGGGGAAGCGGGTTCAGATACGCAGTATTTT. It translates to CAAGGEAGSDTQYF.

This sequence joins TRBV11-2 and TRBJ2-1; D may be TRBD1 (6 bases). Trimming shortened V by 3 bases and J by 8 bases, and 14 bases separated the two germline ends. The germline gives CDR1 SGHAT, CDR2 FQNNGV. This CDR3 comprises 14 residues. The CDR3 DNA reads TGTGCCAGCAGCTTGGGTACCAGGGGCCATGAGCAGTTCTTC. Translation: CASSLGTRGHEQFF.

The CDR3 sequence: CASSQATRANYGYTF. The CDR3 bases are TGTGCCAGCAGCCAAGCCACCCGGGCTAACTATGGCTACACCTTC. This chain uses TRBV3-1 (or the pseudogene TRBV3-2) with TRBJ1-2, with D hard to call. The germline CDR1 and CDR2 sequences are LGHDT and YNNKEL (reference sequence). This CDR3 spans 15 amino acids. V lost 1 base and J 0 bases, leaving 9 bases between the germline ends.

This chain connects TRBV29-1 to TRBJ1-1, with D tentatively TRBD1 (6 bases). Deletions cut 4 bases from V and 3 bases from J, with 9 bases between. CDR3 length equals 12 residues. The germline CDR1 and CDR2 sequences are SQVTM and ANQGSEA. As DNA, the CDR3 is TGCAGCGTTGCCGAGGGGGACACTGAAGCTTTCTTT. It yields the protein CSVAEGDTEAFF. The full variable domain, in which reference TRBV29-1 and TRBJ1-1 provide the parts outside the CDR3, is SAVISQKPSRDICQRGTSLTIQCQVDSQVTMMFWYRQQPGQSLTLIATANQGSEATYESGFVIDKFPISRPNLTFSTLTVSNMSPEDSSIYLCSVAEGDTEAFFGQGTRLTVV.

The chain uses TRBV19 and TRBJ1-5; TRBD1 matches 10 bases. V shed 0 bases, J shed 9 bases, and the junction held 5 bases outside the gene matches. Looked up from germline, CDR1 is LNHDA and CDR2 is SQIVND (reference sequence). There are 15 residues in the CDR3. CDR3 DNA: TGTGCCAGTAGTATAGATGGGACAGGGGATGCGCCCCAGCATTTT. Translation gives CASSIDGTGDAPQHF.

J is TRBJ1-4 and V is TRBV30, with D hard to call. The germline V and J ends were trimmed by 1 base and 3 bases, with 12 bases remaining between them. In germline, CDR1 is GTSNPN, CDR2 SVGIG (reference sequence). This CDR3 region has 15 residues. The CDR3: CAWSAQNSANEKLFF. The CDR3 DNA sequence: TGTGCCTGGAGTGCCCAGAATTCCGCTAATGAAAAACTGTTTTTT. Full variable domain (remainder filled in from reference TRBV30 and TRBJ1-4): SQTIHQWPATLVQPVGSPLSLECTVEGTSNPNLYWYRQAAGRGLQLLFYSVGIGQISSEVPQNLSASRPQDRQFILSSKKLLLSDSGFYLCAWSAQNSANEKLFFGSGTQLSVL.

J is TRBJ2-7 and V is TRBV9; TRBD1 matches at 11 bases. The germline V gene has CDR1 SGDLS and CDR2 YYNGEE. V was clipped by 4 bases and J by 1 base; unmatched bases: 7. The CDR3 has 16 amino acids. The CDR3 DNA reads TGTGCCAGCAGCCTACGGGACAGGGGGGCTTCCTACGAGCAGTACTTC. Amino acid sequence: CASSLRDRGASYEQYF.

The chain links TRBV6-2 or TRBV6-3 to TRBJ2-1, with 11 bases lining up with TRBD2. This CDR3 spans 14 amino acids. With 5 bases clipped from V and 9 bases from J, the junction kept 6 bases outside the gene matches. CDR1 and CDR2 from the germline V gene are MNHEY and SVGEGT. The CDR3 sequence: CASSILAGVGEQFF. The DNA of the CDR3 is TGTGCCAGCAGTATACTAGCGGGGGTTGGTGAGCAGTTCTTC.

The V call is TRBV7-9, the J call TRBJ2-1; 8 positions agree with TRBD1. The CDR3 runs to 17 residues. Trimming at V came to 2 bases and at J to 11 bases, leaving 17 bases not matched to a gene. Germline values: CDR1 SEHNR, CDR2 FQNEAQ (reference sequence). In DNA form, the CDR3 reads TGTGCCAGCAGCTTACCTAAGGGAGGAACTGGGACAGGAAAGCAGTTCTTC. This encodes CASSLPKGGTGTGKQFF.

This clone occurred a few times. The gene calls are TRBV6-2 or TRBV6-3 and TRBJ1-2, with 7 positions matching TRBD1. Germline V gives CDR1 MNHEY, CDR2 SVGEGT. The CDR3 has 14 residues. V lost 2 bases and J lost 2; bases outside the gene matches: 2. The CDR3 DNA sequence: TGTGCCAGCAGTTACCGGGGACAGAACTATGGCTACACCTTC. Protein sequence: CASSYRGQNYGYTF.

The chain recombines TRBV7-2 with TRBJ2-7, with TRBD2 identical over 11 bases. CDR3 length equals 16 residues. From germline, CDR1 is SGHTA and CDR2 FQGNSA. Trimming cost V 3 bases and J 4 bases; bases outside gene matches: 8. The CDR3 sequence is CASSFDTSSGRYEQYF. The CDR3 bases are TGTGCCAGCAGCTTTGACACGTCTAGCGGGAGGTACGAGCAGTACTTC.

This chain joins TRBV11-2 and TRBJ2-7; perhaps TRBD2 as D (6 bases). The V gene's germline CDR1 is SGHAT and CDR2 FQNNGV. V was pared by 5 bases and J by 5 bases, with 19 bases between. The CDR3 contains 15 residues. The CDR3 spells CASSQAYAGINEQYF. The CDR3 DNA is TGTGCCAGCAGCCAAGCGTATGCGGGAATCAACGAGCAGTACTTC.

V and J are TRBV5-5 and TRBJ2-7; the match to TRBD1 covers 7 bases. Germline V gives CDR1 SGHKS, CDR2 YYEKEE (reference sequence). The CDR3 is 12 amino acids. The V and J ends lost 4 bases and 4 bases, in that order; junction bases with no gene match: 2. The CDR3 region is CASSEGQYEQYF. In DNA form, the CDR3 reads TGTGCCAGCAGCGAGGGACAGTACGAGCAGTACTTC.

The V gene is TRBV7-2, the J gene TRBJ2-3; TRBD2 agrees at 10 bases. In germline, CDR1 is SGHTA, CDR2 FQGNSA. The ends lost 7 bases at V and 3 bases at J; junction bases unmatched: 7. This CDR3 region has 15 residues. The CDR3 DNA sequence: TGTGCCAGCATCCCCGGGACTAGCGATACAGATACGCAGTATTTT. Translating it yields CASIPGTSDTDTQYF. The whole variable domain, remainder taken from reference TRBV7-2 and TRBJ2-3, is GAGVSQSPSNKVTEKGKDVELRCDPISGHTALYWYRQSLGQGLEFLIYFQGNSAPDKSGLPSDRFSAERTGGSVSTLTIQRTQQEDSAVYLCASIPGTSDTDTQYFGPGTRLTVL.

The chain couples TRBV6-1 to TRBJ2-7; the D is unclear. The CDR3 loop spans 12 amino acids. The germline V gene encodes CDR1 MNHNS and CDR2 SASEGT. Trimming removed 6 bases from V and 0 bases from J, with 6 bases in between. CDR3 nucleotides: TGTGCCAGCAGCGAGGTCTCCTACGAGCAGTACTTC. Encoded protein: CASSEVSYEQYF.

The sample holds a few counts of this clone. V gene TRBV29-1 combines with J gene TRBJ1-5; D possibly corresponds to TRBD1 (6 bases). The CDR3 contains 13 residues. V was shortened by 4 bases and J by 4 bases, with 11 bases between the two germline ends. Germline CDR1 and CDR2: SQVTM and ANQGSEA. The CDR3 protein is CSVGQAGNQPQHF. Written as DNA, the CDR3 is TGCAGCGTTGGACAGGCCGGGAATCAGCCCCAGCATTTT.

The chain is built from TRBV30 and TRBJ2-3; weak D call: TRBD2 (7 bases). Trimming pared 3 bases from V and 3 bases from J, leaving 16 bases between. Germline V gene data show CDR1 as GTSNPN and CDR2 as SVGIG (reference sequence). The CDR3 length is 15 residues. The CDR3 bases are TGTGCCTGGAGCAAGGGGGGGGCTTTTACAGATACGCAGTATTTT. It is translated as CAWSKGGAFTDTQYF.

The rearrangement links TRBV18 to TRBJ2-1, with TRBD2 matching 9 bases. The V and J ends lost 3 bases and 9 bases, in that order; junction bases with no gene match: 6. Germline V lookup: CDR1 KGHSH, CDR2 LQKENI. CDR3 length equals 14 residues. CDR3 loop: CASSPSSGTGEQFF. The DNA for the CDR3 is TGTGCCAGCTCACCCTCTAGCGGGACCGGTGAGCAGTTCTTC.

This sequence joins TRBV7-2 and TRBJ2-3; TRBD2 matches 10 bases. This CDR3 spans 19 amino acids. Trimming took 2 bases from V and 6 from J; bases not matched to a gene: 17. Germline lookup yields CDR1 SGHTA and CDR2 FQGNSA. CDR3 residues: CASSLSPPGSGRIMDTQYF. The CDR3 DNA is TGTGCCAGCAGCTTATCCCCTCCCGGTAGCGGGAGGATCATGGATACGCAGTATTTT.

The V and J genes are TRBV19 and TRBJ1-2; unclear D gene. The CDR3 has 11 amino acids. Germline assignment: CDR1 LNHDA and CDR2 SQIVND (reference sequence). Trimming removed 8 bases at V and 4 bases at J, with 8 bases between. The CDR3 here is CASYGSYGYTF. CDR3 coding DNA: TGTGCCAGTTACGGGTCCTATGGCTACACCTTC. The entire variable domain, with the rest obtained from reference TRBV19 and TRBJ1-2, is as follows: DGGITQSPKYLFRKEGQNVTLSCEQNLNHDAMYWYRQDPGQGLRLIYYSQIVNDFQKGDIAEGYSVSREKKESFPLTVTSAQKNPTAFYLCASYGSYGYTFGSGTRLTVV.

The chain recombines TRBV7-9 with TRBJ2-6; D remains unclear. Germline V gene data show CDR1 as SEHNR and CDR2 as FQNEAQ (reference sequence). CDR3 length equals 15 residues. The germline V and J ends were trimmed by 1 base and 4 bases, with 8 bases remaining between them. The CDR3 DNA sequence: TGTGCCAGCAGCTTAGTACAATTAGGGGCCAACGTCCTGACTTTC. Amino acid sequence: CASSLVQLGANVLTF.

The chain uses TRBV28 and TRBJ2-5; no clear D. Trimming pared 6 bases from V and 0 bases from J, leaving 14 bases between. Germline V lookup: CDR1 MDHEN, CDR2 SYDVKM. The CDR3 is 15 amino acids. The CDR3 DNA follows: TGTGCCAGCAGCCGGCCTCGAGGCAACCAAGAGACCCAGTACTTC. Its protein product is CASSRPRGNQETQYF.

The chain is built from TRBV11-3 and TRBJ2-3; weak D call: TRBD1 (6 bases). The germline CDR1 and CDR2 sequences are SGHNT and YENEEA. The CDR3 extends over 15 amino acids. Deletions cut 1 base from V and 6 bases from J, with 14 bases between. CDR3 bases: TGTGCCAGCAGCTTAGGGGACAAAGGCGGGGATACGCAGTATTTT. This codes for CASSLGDKGGDTQYF.

The V and J genes are TRBV19 and TRBJ2-3; possibly TRBD2 for D (6 bases). The CDR3 loop spans 15 amino acids. Germline CDR1 is LNHDA and CDR2 is SQIVND (reference sequence). Trimming removed 7 bases at V and 1 base at J, with 15 bases between. CDR3 residues: CASITRRGGTDTQYF. Here the CDR3 DNA reads TGTGCCAGTATCACACGGAGGGGTGGCACAGATACGCAGTATTTT.

This rearrangement joins TRBV28 to TRBJ1-1; weak D call: TRBD1 (5 bases). V was trimmed by 7 bases and J by 0 bases, leaving 12 bases between them. This CDR3 is built from 14 residues. Per germline, CDR1 MDHEN and CDR2 SYDVKM. The CDR3 sequence: CASNLGGVNTEAFF. Written as DNA, the CDR3 is TGTGCCAGCAACCTCGGGGGTGTGAACACTGAAGCTTTCTTT.

The chain is built from TRBV18 and TRBJ2-7; 8 positions match TRBD1. V dropped 6 bases and J dropped 0; count of bases not matched to a gene: 4. The CDR3 totals 14 residues. Per the germline V gene, CDR1 is KGHSH and CDR2 is LQKENI. The CDR3 here is CASSPGQGSYEQYF. The CDR3 region has the DNA TGTGCCAGCTCGCCTGGACAGGGCTCCTACGAGCAGTACTTC.

V and J are TRBV21-1 and TRBJ2-1; the D segment call TRBD2 is taken from the table without a DNA check. TRBV21-1 has pseudogene status. The CDR3 runs 19 residues. The CDR3 region is CASSKISRGIYPPCNEQFF. DNA for the CDR3: TGTGCCAGCAGCAAGATAAGTCGCGGGATCTACCCGCCATGCAATGAGCAGTTCTTC.

The V and J genes are TRBV5-1 and TRBJ1-2; a possible D gene is TRBD1 (6 bases). Deletions cut 4 bases from V and 2 bases from J, with 18 bases between. The germline V gene encodes CDR1 SGHRS and CDR2 YFSETQ. The CDR3 spans 16 residues. The CDR3 region is CASSPYGQRGNYGYTF. DNA for the CDR3: TGCGCCAGCAGCCCTTACGGACAGAGAGGGAACTATGGCTACACCTTC.

This clone has more than one count but fewer than ten. The chain combines TRBV9 with TRBJ1-4; weak D call: TRBD1 (5 bases). This CDR3 is built from 14 residues. Deletions cut 3 bases from V and 4 bases from J, with 10 bases between. Germline V gene data show CDR1 as SGDLS and CDR2 as YYNGEE. The CDR3 DNA sequence: TGTGCCAGCAGCGCACAGGCCGTTAATGAAAAACTGTTTTTT. This encodes CASSAQAVNEKLFF. Looking up the rest from reference TRBV9 and TRBJ1-4 gives the full variable domain: DSGVTQTPKHLITATGQRVTLRCSPRSGDLSVYWYQQSLDQGLQFLIQYYNGEERAKGNILERFSAQQFPDLHSELNLSSLELGDSALYFCASSAQAVNEKLFFGSGTQLSVL.